This record concerns one T cell receptor beta chain sequence. Sequenced by immunoSEQ multiplex PCR; TCRdb stores in-frame clones only, minus some. The table shows more than 250,000 clones, with roughly 85% occurring only once. These data belong to a study of blood T cell repertoires in COVID-19. CDR1 and CDR2 (germline): MNHEY, SMNVEV (reference sequence). V was pared by 4 bases and J by 9 bases, with 16 bases of the junction left unmatched. The CDR3 sequence is 16 residues long. J is TRBJ1-1 and V is TRBV27; 8 bases align to TRBD1. Sample: peripheral blood. The source of this sequence is a man between 50 and 59 years old with active or convalescent COVID-19. The CDR3 region is CASSSGGGQGAGKAFF. The CDR3 DNA reads TGTGCCAGCAGTTCAGGGGGGGGGCAGGGGGCAGGAAAAGCTTTCTTT.